This T cell receptor beta chain stems from a study of cytomegalovirus exposure and HLA in healthy donors. Some clones are missing from TCRdb's copy, which holds only in-frame ones; the method was immunoSEQ multiplex PCR. Of 75,000 to 85,000 clones in the sample, roughly 93% are singletons; the top ten hold approximately 2%. In regard to this clone: Its antigen is undetermined.

General observations from the study: Most TCR sequences were rare, but some public TCRs occurred in many donors.

This TCR was sampled from a young man in good health and CMV-seronegative. Sequences were obtained from PBMCs.

CDR3 coding DNA: TGTGCCAGCAGCTTAGATGAACAGGGTTTGGGGTCGGAGACCCAGTACTTC. It encodes CASSLDEQGLGSETQYF. The chain has TRBV11-2 and TRBJ2-5, with a weak D call TRBD1 (6 bases). The CDR3 contains 17 residues. The V end lost 0 bases, the J end lost 5 bases, and 19 bases lay between the germline ends. Germline CDR1 is SGHAT and CDR2 is FQNNGV.